This T cell receptor beta chain was recorded in a study of T cell responses to AZD1222 COVID-19 vaccine (dated by TCRdb to about 2021). With regard to the full study: AZD1222 recipients whose second dose came at about 4 weeks and those whose second dose came at about 12 weeks were combined into one group, since spike-specific TCR depth and breadth did not differ between the two schedules. Trial participants were enrolled by age into 18-55, 56-69 and 70-plus year subgroups, with around 140, 26 and 57 TCR-sequenced participants respectively. A total of around 240 trial participants underwent TCR sequencing, of whom 207 received two doses of AZD1222 and about 26 received two doses of the MenACWY control vaccine. Results and caveats for the whole study, not just this receptor: Because no day 14 peak-response samples were available, repertoires were characterized only after the peak T cell response. Most participants were white British and females outnumbered males, and the authors suggested that clonal diversity may have been underestimated. The 56-69-year group was small, and its depth increase did not reach significance, likely because of low power. Epitopes outside the regions mutated in the B.1.351 and B.1.1.7 variants were reportedly recognized by nearly half of the unique spike-specific TCRs. Vaccine-associated CD4 TCRs spanned the whole spike protein, with dominant responses in regions 160-218 and 743-854. Conclusions about previously exposed vaccinees are limited because only a handful of AZD1222 recipients were SARS-CoV-2 seropositive at baseline. A significant rise in spike-specific TCR breadth and depth was observed after two AZD1222 doses relative to day 0 and relative to MenACWY recipients.

Worth noting for this clone: Its binding antigen is unknown. The sample holds no much larger clone one base away, and base qualities are not on file.

The CDR3 regions of human TCRbeta chains were subjected to immunosequencing. As for the authors' bioinformatics: Repertoire TCRs were checked for matches against a reference library of SARS-CoV-2-specific TCRs that had been generated using the MIRA antigen-specificity platform. Breadth was defined as the fraction of unique TCRs that were SARS-CoV-2-associated. Depth was defined as the fraction of total T cells that were SARS-CoV-2-associated. Using the MIRA data, every spike-specific TCR was mapped to the spike region that the TCR reacted to and assigned to either a CD4 or a CD8 class. Log10-transformed breadth and depth values were compared by one-way ANOVA with Sidak's multiple comparisons tests. In its TCRdb copy, this immuneACCESS table keeps in-frame sequences only and misses some clones. Where compared with another copy, unresolved V genes explain less than half of these, and the others have no known cause. Clone size and V and J calls were adopted from that table, with D and trimming inferred from the DNA. Within this sample are 100,000 to 150,000 clones, with about nine tenths of them counted one time only. The ten largest account for 4.4% of the sample.

The CDR3 numbers 13 residues from cysteine through phenylalanine. Only the CDR3 DNA stays, 39 bases, in frame from base 1. The trim is 3 bases for V and 4 bases for J, with a gap of 12 bases between the germline ends. CDR1 and CDR2, per the germline V gene (reference sequence), are DFQATT and SNEGSKA. The time point label for this specimen denotes: baseline before first vaccination. Samples from vaccinated people were obtained from the UK trials COV001 and COV002, which included a single-blind randomized controlled phase 2/3 trial of AZD1222 (ChAdOx1 nCoV-19) in healthy adults. Trial participant PBMC samples were collected at day 0 and day 28 after the second dose for TCRbeta chain sequencing.

This sequence originates from an adult in good health. The chain is assembled from TRBV20-1 and TRBJ1-2, with the D gene not clear enough to name. This sample comprised peripheral blood, obtained on day 0 of AZD1222 vaccination. The CDR3 here reads CSASGPELYGYTF. The DNA is as follows: TGCAGTGCTAGTGGTCCTGAGCTCTATGGCTACACCTTC.